This is a list of T cell receptor beta chains from one sample in a study of human T cells and chemical hapten exposure. TCRdb ran MiXCR on the RACE reads and lists one entry per CDR3 protein. The sample gives about 120,000 distinct CDR3 sequences, 12% of which show up once; 1.4% is in the top ten. The material was whole blood, obtained in connection with sensitization to the hapten diphenylcyclopropenone (DPC). These receptors all come from a woman between 45 and 65 years old with alopecia areata. Some clones in this sample may be carry-over from other donors' samples. CDR3s include the opening cysteine and the closing phenylalanine or tryptophan. D genes are given only for firm matches. Expanded clones get a size class; other rows say once, few or many, or leave the size out.

>TRBV18|TRBJ1-5|-|few
TGTGCCAGCTCCGTAGGGGCCAGTAATCAGCCCCAGCATTTT
CASSVGASNQPQHF
>TRBV18|TRBJ1-4|-|many
TGTGCCAGCTCGCGGTCACCTCAGGCAACTAATGAAAAACTGTTTTTT
CASSRSPQATNEKLFF
>TRBV10-1|TRBJ2-7|-|-
TGCGCCAGCAATCGTGGGGGAGAGTACTACGAGCAGTACTTC
CASNRGGEYYEQYF
>TRBV28|TRBJ2-3|TRBD2|-
TGTGCCAGCAGTCCCGGGACTAGCGGGAGCCTCTCCACAGATACGCAGTATTTT
CASSPGTSGSLSTDTQYF
>TRBV19|TRBJ2-1|TRBD2|-
TGTGCCAGTAGTATAGACACTAGCGGCTACAATGAGCAGTTCTTC
CASSIDTSGYNEQFF
>TRBV6-5|TRBJ2-7|-|many
TGTGCCAGCGGCTTACCGGGACGGAGCTCCTACGAGCAGTACTTC
CASGLPGRSSYEQYF
>TRBV20-1|TRBJ1-1|-|few
TGCAGTGCCACGACAGGGAACACTGAAGCTTTCTTT
CSATTGNTEAFF
>TRBV28|TRBJ2-7|-|few
TGTGCCAGCAGTTTACCCCCCCCGGGGGTGAACGAGCAGTACTTC
CASSLPPPGVNEQYF
>TRBV6-5|TRBJ1-4|TRBD1|many
TGTGCCAGCAGCCGGGACAGGACGCGGGAAAAACTGTTTTTT
CASSRDRTREKLFF
>TRBV18|TRBJ1-1|TRBD1|many
TGTGCCAGCTCACCGACAGGGGGAAACACTGAAGCTTTCTTT
CASSPTGGNTEAFF
>TRBV28|TRBJ2-7|-|-
TGTGCCAGCGGGACTTCTACCCCCTACGAGCAGTACTTC
CASGTSTPYEQYF
>TRBV7-9|TRBJ1-2|-|few
TGTGCCAGCAGTTCCGGCCAGCCCCCTGACTATGGCTACACCTTC
CASSSGQPPDYGYTF
>TRBV6-6|TRBJ2-3|TRBD2|-
TGTGCCAGCAGTTACTCGGCTAGCGGGGGGGCCGTGGCAACGCAGTATTTT
CASSYSASGGAVATQYF
>TRBV18|TRBJ1-1|-|-
TGTGCCAGCTCATCCTCGAGGGTGCAAGGGAACACTGAAGCTTTCTTT
CASSSSRVQGNTEAFF
>TRBV18|TRBJ2-1|TRBD2|many
TGTGCCAGCCCGGGACTAGCGGGGGGGCCCAATGAGCAGTTCTTC
CASPGLAGGPNEQFF
>TRBV29-1|TRBJ2-3|TRBD2|many
TGCAGCGTCGCGGGACTAGCGGGGGGGGTGGATACGCAGTATTTT
CSVAGLAGGVDTQYF
>TRBV7-8|TRBJ1-3|-|few
TGTGCCAGCAGCTTTCAAGGGGTTGGAAACACCATATATTTT
CASSFQGVGNTIYF
>TRBV28|TRBJ2-4|-|few
TGTGCCAGCAGTTTCTTAGAGACAGAAAACATTCAGTACTTC
CASSFLETENIQYF
>TRBV28|TRBJ1-2|-|many
TGTGCCAGCGGCTATGGCTACACCTTC
CASGYGYTF
>TRBV5-1|TRBJ1-5|-|many
TGCGCCAGCAGCTCGGGGGGCGATCAGCCCCAGCATTTT
CASSSGGDQPQHF
>TRBV28|TRBJ1-1|TRBD1|few
TGTGCCAGCAGTCCTGCTGGGACAGGGAAATGGAACGCTTTCTTT
CASSPAGTGKWNAFF
>TRBV10-2|TRBJ1-1|-|few
TGCGCCAGCGTGACAGGGAACACTGAAGCTTTCTTT
CASVTGNTEAFF
>TRBV20-1|TRBJ2-7|TRBD1|few
TGCAGTGCTAGAGATCGGACAGGGGTTGAGGAGCAGTACTTC
CSARDRTGVEEQYF
>TRBV18|TRBJ2-2|-|-
TGTGCCAGCCGCGAAGGGGCGAACACCGGGGAGCTGTTTTTT
CASREGANTGELFF
>TRBV6-2/TRBV6-3|TRBJ1-1|TRBD1|-
TGTGCCAGCAGTTTCCGGACAGGCACTGAAGCTTTCTTT
CASSFRTGTEAFF
>TRBV6-2/TRBV6-3|TRBJ2-7|TRBD2|-
TGTGCCAGCAGTTACTCTAGCCGCGGGAGCTTCTACGAGCAGTACTTC
CASSYSSRGSFYEQYF
>TRBV7-2|TRBJ2-7|TRBD2|many
TGTGCCAGCAGCTTAGTCGGACCCCTAGCGGGAGGAAACGAGCAGTACTTC
CASSLVGPLAGGNEQYF
>TRBV14|TRBJ1-1|-|-
TGTGCCAGCAGCCAAGAACTGGGGGGCGTCGGCACTGAAGCTTTCTTT
CASSQELGGVGTEAFF
>TRBV29-1|TRBJ2-1|TRBD1|-
TGCAGCGTTGTGAACAGGGGTTTTGACGAGCAGTTCTTC
CSVVNRGFDEQFF
>TRBV18|TRBJ2-1|-|-
TGTGCCAGCTCACCGAACAACCCGGCGGTTAGCAATGAGCAGTTCTTC
CASSPNNPAVSNEQFF
>TRBV7-9|TRBJ2-5|TRBD1|many
TGTGCCAGCAGCGACTACGACAGGGGAGAAAATCAAGAGACCCAGTACTTC
CASSDYDRGENQETQYF
>TRBV7-2|TRBJ2-7|-|-
TGTGCCAGCGGGGCCGGCTTTTACGAGCAGTACTTC
CASGAGFYEQYF
>TRBV2|TRBJ2-6|TRBD1|few
TGTGCCAGCAGAGACAGGGGGCCTGGGGCCAACGTCCTGACTTTC
CASRDRGPGANVLTF
>TRBV7-6|TRBJ2-1|-|few
TGTGCCAGCAGCAATCAAGGGTACCGCTACAATGAGCAGTTCTTC
CASSNQGYRYNEQFF
>TRBV4-2|TRBJ1-1|-|-
TGTGCCAGCAGCCAAGAGCTCGTGGGAGGGACTGAAGCTTTCTTT
CASSQELVGGTEAFF
>TRBV7-2|TRBJ2-3|TRBD2|-
TGTGCCAGCAGCCTTAGCGGGGGGCGCACAGATACGCAGTATTTT
CASSLSGGRTDTQYF